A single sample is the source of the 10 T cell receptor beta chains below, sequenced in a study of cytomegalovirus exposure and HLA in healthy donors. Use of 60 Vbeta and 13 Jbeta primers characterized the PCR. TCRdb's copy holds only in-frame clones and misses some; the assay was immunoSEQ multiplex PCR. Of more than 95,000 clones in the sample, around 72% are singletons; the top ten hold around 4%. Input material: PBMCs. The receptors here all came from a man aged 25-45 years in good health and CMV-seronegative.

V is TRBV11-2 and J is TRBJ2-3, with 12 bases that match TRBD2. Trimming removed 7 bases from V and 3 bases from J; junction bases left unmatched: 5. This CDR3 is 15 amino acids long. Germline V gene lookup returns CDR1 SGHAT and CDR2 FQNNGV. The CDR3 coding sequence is TGTGCCAGCACCGCTAGCGGGGGGGGAACAGATACGCAGTATTTT. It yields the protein CASTASGGGTDTQYF.

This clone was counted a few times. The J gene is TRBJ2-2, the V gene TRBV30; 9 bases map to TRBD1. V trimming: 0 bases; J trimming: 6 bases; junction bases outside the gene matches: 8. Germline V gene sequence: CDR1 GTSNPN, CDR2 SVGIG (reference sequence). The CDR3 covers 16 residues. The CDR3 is CAWSVPGTGRSGELFF. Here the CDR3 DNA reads TGTGCCTGGAGTGTACCCGGGACAGGGAGGTCCGGGGAGCTGTTTTTT.

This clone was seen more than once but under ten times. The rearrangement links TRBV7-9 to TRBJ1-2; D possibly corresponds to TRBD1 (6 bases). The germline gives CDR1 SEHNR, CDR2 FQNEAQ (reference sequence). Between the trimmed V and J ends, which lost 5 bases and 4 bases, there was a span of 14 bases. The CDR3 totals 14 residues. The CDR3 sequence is CASSQPGAAYGYTF. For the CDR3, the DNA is TGTGCCAGCAGCCAACCAGGGGCGGCCTATGGCTACACCTTC.

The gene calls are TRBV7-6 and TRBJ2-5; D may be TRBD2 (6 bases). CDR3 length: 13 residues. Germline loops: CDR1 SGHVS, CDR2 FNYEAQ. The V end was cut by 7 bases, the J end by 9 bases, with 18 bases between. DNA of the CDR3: TGTGCCAGCACCGGGACTTCCTCATCTTCCCAGTACTTC. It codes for CASTGTSSSSQYF.

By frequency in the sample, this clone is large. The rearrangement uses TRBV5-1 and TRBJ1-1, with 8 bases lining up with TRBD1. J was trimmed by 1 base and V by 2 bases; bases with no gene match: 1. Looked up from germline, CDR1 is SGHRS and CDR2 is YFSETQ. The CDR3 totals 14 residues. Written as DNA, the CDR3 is TGCGCCAGCAGCTTCCAGGGGGCGAACACTGAAGCTTTCTTT. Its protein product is CASSFQGANTEAFF.

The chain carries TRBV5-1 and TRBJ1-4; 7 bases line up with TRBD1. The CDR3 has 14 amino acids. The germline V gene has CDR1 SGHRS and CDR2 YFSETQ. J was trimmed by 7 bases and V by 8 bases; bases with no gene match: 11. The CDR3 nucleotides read TGCGCCAGTCACCAGGGGGAGGCAGGTGAAAAACTGTTTTTT. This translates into CASHQGEAGEKLFF.

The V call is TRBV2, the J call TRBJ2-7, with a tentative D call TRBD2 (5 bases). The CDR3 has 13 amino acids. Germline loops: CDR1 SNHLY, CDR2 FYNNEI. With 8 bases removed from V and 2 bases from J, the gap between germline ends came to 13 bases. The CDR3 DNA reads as TGTGCCAGCGGGAGACTGATGGCCTACGAGCAGTACTTC. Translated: CASGRLMAYEQYF.

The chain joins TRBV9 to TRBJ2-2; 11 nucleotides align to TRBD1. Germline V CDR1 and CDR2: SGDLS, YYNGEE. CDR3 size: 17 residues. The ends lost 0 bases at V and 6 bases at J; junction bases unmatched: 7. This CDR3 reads CASSVVKGTGGAGELFF. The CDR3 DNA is TGTGCCAGCAGCGTAGTCAAGGGGACAGGGGGAGCCGGGGAGCTGTTTTTT.

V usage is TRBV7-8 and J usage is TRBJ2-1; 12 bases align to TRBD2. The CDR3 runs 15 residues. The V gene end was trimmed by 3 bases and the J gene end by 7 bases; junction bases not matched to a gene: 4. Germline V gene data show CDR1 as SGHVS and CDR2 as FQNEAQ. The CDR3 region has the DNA TGTGCCAGCAGCTTGCTAGCGGGGGGGTGGAATGAGCAGTTCTTC. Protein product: CASSLLAGGWNEQFF.

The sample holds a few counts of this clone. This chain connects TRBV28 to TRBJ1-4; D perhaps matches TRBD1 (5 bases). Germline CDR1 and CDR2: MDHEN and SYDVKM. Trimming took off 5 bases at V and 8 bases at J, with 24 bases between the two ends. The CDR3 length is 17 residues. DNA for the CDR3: TGTGCCAGCAGTGTATTTCAAGACAGCACCTTTGCAGAAAAACTGTTTTTT. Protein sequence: CASSVFQDSTFAEKLFF.